A single TCR beta chain is shown here with its context. Its specificity is unknown. The sample originates from a study of human T cells and chemical hapten exposure. As for the study in general: The patients were mostly female; they had alopecia areata, totalis or universalis.

Findings of the study overall: Significantly more large CDR3 similarity clusters were formed by expanded TCRs than by controls.

Time point: pre-sensitization, week 0. Treatment meaning: therapeutic diphenylcyclopropenone sensitization with weekly scalp DPC. The drawing of blood occurred before each patch test was applied. TCRdb recomputed calls from the RACE reads with MiXCR, one row per CDR3 protein. Among 57,000 or so distinct CDR3 sequences, about 11% were seen once, and the ten largest hold 3% to 4.5%. This sequence originates from a woman aged 40 to 55 with alopecia areata. Some clones in this sample may be carry-over from other donors' samples. The sequencing here drew on whole blood, taken in connection with sensitization to the hapten diphenylcyclopropenone (DPC).

This CDR3 reads CSAIPGLAGGRAFGLHYTDTQYF. The CDR3 DNA reads TGCAGTGCTATACCTGGACTAGCGGGGGGCCGGGCGTTTGGCCTCCATTACACAGATACGCAGTATTTT. The rearrangement uses TRBV20-1 and TRBJ2-3, with 14 bases fitting TRBD2. Losses at the gene ends were 4 bases for V and 2 bases for J; bases not matched to a gene: 26. Germline values: CDR1 DFQATT, CDR2 SNEGSKA (reference sequence). This CDR3 is built from 23 residues.